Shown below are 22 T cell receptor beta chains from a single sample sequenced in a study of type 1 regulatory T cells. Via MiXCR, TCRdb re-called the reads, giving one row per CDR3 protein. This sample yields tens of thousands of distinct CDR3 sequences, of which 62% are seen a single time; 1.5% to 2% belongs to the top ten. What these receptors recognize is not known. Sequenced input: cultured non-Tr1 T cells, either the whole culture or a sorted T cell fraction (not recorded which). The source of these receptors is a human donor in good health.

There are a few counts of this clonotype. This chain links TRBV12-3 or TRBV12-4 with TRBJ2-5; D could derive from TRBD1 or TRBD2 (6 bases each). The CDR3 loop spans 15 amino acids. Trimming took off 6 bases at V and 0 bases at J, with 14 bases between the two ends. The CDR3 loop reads CASRPGALYQETQYF. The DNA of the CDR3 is TGTGCCAGCAGGCCGGGGGCGCTGTACCAAGAGACCCAGTACTTC.

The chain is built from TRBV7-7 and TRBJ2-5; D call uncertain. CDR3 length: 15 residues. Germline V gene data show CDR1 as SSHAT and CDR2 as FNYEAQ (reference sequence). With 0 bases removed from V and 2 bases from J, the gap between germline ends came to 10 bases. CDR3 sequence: CASSLAGFQQETQYF. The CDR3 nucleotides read TGTGCCAGCAGCTTAGCTGGGTTTCAACAAGAGACCCAGTACTTC.

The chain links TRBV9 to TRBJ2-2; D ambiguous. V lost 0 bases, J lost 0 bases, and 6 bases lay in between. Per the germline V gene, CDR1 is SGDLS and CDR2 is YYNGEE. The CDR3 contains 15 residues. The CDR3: CASSVDPSNTGELFF. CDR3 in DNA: TGTGCCAGCAGCGTAGATCCTTCGAACACCGGGGAGCTGTTTTTT.

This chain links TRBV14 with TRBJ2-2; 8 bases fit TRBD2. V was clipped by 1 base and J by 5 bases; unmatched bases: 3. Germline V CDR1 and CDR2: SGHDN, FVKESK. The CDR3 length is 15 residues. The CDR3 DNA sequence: TGTGCCAGCAGCCAAGCCGCGGGAGGAACCGGGGAGCTGTTTTTT. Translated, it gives CASSQAAGGTGELFF.

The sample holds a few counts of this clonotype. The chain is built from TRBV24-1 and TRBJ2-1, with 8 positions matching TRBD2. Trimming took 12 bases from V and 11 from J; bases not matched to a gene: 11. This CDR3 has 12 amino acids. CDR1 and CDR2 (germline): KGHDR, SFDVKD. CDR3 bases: TGTGCCGACAACAATCGGGGGGGCCAGCAGTTCTTC. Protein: CADNNRGGQQFF.

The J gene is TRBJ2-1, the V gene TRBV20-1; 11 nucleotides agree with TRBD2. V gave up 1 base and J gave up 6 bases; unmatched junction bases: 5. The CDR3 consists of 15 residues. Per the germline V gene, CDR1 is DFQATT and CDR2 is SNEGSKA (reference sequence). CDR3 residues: CSARGGLAEFNEQFF. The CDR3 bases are TGCAGTGCTAGAGGGGGACTAGCGGAGTTCAATGAGCAGTTCTTC.

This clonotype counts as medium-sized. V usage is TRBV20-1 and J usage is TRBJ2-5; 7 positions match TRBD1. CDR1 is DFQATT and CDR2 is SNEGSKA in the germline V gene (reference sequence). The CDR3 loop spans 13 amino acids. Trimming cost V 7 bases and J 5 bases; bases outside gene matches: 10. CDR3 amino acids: CSGDRGLRETQYF. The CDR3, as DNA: TGCAGTGGCGATAGGGGGCTAAGGGAGACCCAGTACTTC.

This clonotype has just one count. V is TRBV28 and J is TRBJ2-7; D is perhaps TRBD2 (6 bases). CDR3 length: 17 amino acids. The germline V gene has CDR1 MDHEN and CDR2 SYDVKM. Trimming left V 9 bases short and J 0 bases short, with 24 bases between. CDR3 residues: CASTPGGALVSSYEQYF. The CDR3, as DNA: TGTGCCAGTACACCCGGAGGGGCCTTAGTTAGCTCCTACGAGCAGTACTTC. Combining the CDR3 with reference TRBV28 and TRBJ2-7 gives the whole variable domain DVKVTQSSRYLVKRTGEKVFLECVQDMDHENMFWYRQDPGLGLRLIYFSYDVKMKEKGDIPEGYSVSREKKERFSLILESASTNQTSMYLCASTPGGALVSSYEQYFGPGTRLTVT.

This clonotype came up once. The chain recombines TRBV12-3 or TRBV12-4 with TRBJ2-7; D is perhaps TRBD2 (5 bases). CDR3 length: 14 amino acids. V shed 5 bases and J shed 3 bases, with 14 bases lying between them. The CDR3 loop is CASSLPPGDYEQYF. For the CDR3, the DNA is TGTGCCAGCAGTCTCCCACCCGGGGACTACGAGCAGTACTTC.

The CDR3 spells CSAREARSGTEAFF. In DNA form, the CDR3 reads TGCAGTGCTAGAGAGGCCCGTTCAGGCACTGAAGCTTTCTTT. This chain connects TRBV20-1 to TRBJ1-1; D is unclear. This CDR3 comprises 14 residues. Germline V gene sequence: CDR1 DFQATT, CDR2 SNEGSKA (reference sequence). Trimming left V 0 bases short and J 4 bases short, with 12 bases between.

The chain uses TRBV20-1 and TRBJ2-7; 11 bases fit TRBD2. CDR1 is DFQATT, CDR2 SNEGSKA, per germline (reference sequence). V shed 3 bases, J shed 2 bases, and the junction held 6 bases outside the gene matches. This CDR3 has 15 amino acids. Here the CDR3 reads CSARALAGGAYEQYF. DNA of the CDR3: TGCAGTGCTAGGGCCCTAGCGGGGGGTGCCTACGAGCAGTACTTC.

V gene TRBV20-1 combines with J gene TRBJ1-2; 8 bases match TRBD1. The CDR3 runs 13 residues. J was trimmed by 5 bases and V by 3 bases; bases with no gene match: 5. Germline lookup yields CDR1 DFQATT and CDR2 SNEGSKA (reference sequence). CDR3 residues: CSARDRDWYGYTF. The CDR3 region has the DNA TGCAGTGCTAGGGACAGGGATTGGTATGGCTACACCTTC.

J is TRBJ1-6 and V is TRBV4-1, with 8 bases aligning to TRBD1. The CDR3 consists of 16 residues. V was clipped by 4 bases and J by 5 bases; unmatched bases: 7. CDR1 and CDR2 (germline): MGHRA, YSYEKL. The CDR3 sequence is CASSPRQGINNSPLHF. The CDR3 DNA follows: TGCGCCAGCAGCCCAAGACAGGGGATAAATAATTCACCCCTCCACTTT.

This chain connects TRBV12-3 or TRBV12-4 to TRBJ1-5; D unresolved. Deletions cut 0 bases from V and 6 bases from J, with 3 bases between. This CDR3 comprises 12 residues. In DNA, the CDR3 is TGTGCCAGCAGTTTAGCCAGTCAGCCCCAGCATTTT. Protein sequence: CASSLASQPQHF.

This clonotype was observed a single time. The CDR3 DNA follows: TGTGCCAGCAACCCGGGACTCCACAATGAGCAGTTCTTC. Translating it yields CASNPGLHNEQFF. The chain has TRBV2 and TRBJ2-1; D might be TRBD2 (6 bases). The ends were cut back, 7 bases at V and 5 bases at J, with 12 bases in the middle. The V gene's germline CDR1 is SNHLY and CDR2 FYNNEI. The CDR3 spans 13 residues. Supplemented by reference TRBV2 and TRBJ2-1, the full variable domain reads EPEVTQTPSHQVTQMGQEVILRCVPISNHLYFYWYRQILGQKVEFLVSFYNNEISEKSEIFDDQFSVERPDGSNFTLKIRSTKLEDSAMYFCASNPGLHNEQFFGPGTRLTVL.

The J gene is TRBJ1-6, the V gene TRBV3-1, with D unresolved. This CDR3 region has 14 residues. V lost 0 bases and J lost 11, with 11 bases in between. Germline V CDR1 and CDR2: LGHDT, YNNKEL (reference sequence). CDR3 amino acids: CASSQEKGLTPLHF. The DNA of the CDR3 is TGTGCCAGCAGCCAAGAAAAGGGTCTAACACCCCTCCACTTT.

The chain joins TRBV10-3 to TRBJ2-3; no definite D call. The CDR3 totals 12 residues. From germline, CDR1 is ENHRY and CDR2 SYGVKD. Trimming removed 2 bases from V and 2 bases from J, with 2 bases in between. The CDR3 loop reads CAISELTDTQYF. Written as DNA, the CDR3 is TGTGCCATCAGTGAGCTCACAGATACGCAGTATTTT.

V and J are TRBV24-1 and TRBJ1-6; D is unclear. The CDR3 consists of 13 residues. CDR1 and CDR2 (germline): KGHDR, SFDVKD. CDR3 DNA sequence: TGTGCTACGAGAAGCTCCTATAATTCACCCCTCCACTTT. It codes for CATRSSYNSPLHF.

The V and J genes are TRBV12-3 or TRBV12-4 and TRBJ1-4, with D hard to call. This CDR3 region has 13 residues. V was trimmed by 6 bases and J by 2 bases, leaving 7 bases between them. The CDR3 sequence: CASSRWTNEKLFF. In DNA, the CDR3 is TGTGCCAGCAGCAGATGGACTAATGAAAAACTGTTTTTT.

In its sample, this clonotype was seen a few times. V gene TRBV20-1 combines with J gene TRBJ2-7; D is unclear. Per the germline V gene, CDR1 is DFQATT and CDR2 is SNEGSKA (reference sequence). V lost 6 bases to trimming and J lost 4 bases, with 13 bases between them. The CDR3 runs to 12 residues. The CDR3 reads CSAHPSSYEQYF. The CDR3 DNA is TGCAGTGCGCACCCGAGCTCTTACGAGCAGTACTTC.

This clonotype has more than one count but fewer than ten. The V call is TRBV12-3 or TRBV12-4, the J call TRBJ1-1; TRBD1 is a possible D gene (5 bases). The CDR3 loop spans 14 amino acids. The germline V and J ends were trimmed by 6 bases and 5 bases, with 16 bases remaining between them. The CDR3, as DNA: TGTGCCAGCAGGACCGCCGGGACCGGGACTGAAGCTTTCTTT. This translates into CASRTAGTGTEAFF.

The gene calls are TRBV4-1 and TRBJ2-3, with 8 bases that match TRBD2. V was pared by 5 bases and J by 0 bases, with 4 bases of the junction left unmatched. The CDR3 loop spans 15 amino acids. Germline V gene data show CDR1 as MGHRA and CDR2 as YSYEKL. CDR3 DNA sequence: TGCGCCAGCAGCTATAGCGGGGAAAGCACAGATACGCAGTATTTT. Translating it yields CASSYSGESTDTQYF.